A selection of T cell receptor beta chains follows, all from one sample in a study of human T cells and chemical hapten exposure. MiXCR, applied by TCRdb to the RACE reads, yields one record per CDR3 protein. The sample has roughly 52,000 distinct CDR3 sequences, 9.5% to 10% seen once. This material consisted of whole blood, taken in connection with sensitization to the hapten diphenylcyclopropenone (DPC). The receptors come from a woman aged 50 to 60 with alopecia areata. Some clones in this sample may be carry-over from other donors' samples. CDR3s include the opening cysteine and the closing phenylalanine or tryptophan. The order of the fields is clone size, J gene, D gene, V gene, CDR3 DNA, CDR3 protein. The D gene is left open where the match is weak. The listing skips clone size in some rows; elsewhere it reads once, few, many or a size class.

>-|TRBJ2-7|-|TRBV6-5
TGTGCCAGCAGCTACTTTGGCTCGGTGAGCTCCTACGAGCAGTACTTC
CASSYFGSVSSYEQYF
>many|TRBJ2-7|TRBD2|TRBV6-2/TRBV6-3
TGTGCCAGCAGTCCGGGACTAGCGGACTACGAGCAGTACTTC
CASSPGLADYEQYF
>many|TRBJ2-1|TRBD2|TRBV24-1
TGTGCCACCAGTGTTAGCGGGAGACACATACCTGGGGTCTACAATGAGCAGTTCTTC
CATSVSGRHIPGVYNEQFF
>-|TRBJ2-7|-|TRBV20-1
TGCAGTGCCCTAAACCCCAGGTCCACCTACGAGCAGTACTTC
CSALNPRSTYEQYF
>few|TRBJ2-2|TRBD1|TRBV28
TGTGCCAGCAGTGACAGGACAGGTAGCACCGGGGAGCTGTTTTTT
CASSDRTGSTGELFF
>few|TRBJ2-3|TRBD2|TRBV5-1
TGCGCCAGCAGCTGGGGACTAGCGGGGACCACAGATACGCAGTATTTT
CASSWGLAGTTDTQYF
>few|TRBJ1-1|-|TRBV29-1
TGCAGCGTTAAGACAGTTACCAACACTGAAGCTTTCTTT
CSVKTVTNTEAFF
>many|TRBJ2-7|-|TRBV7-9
TGTGCCAGCAGCCCTGCCGCAGGGGCCTACGAGCAGTACTTC
CASSPAAGAYEQYF
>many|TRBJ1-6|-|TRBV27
TGTGCCAGCAGTTTGAGCTGGAAGGTCCATAATTCACCCCTCCACTTT
CASSLSWKVHNSPLHF
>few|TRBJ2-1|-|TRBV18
TGTGCCAGCTCACTTGCCCCCCAAGACGGCAATGAGCAGTTCTTC
CASSLAPQDGNEQFF
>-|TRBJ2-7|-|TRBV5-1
TGCGCCAGCAGCTTGAACAGGGAGGTGAACGAGCAGTACTTC
CASSLNREVNEQYF
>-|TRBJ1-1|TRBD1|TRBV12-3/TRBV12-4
TGTGCCAGCAGTTATGACAGGGTGGGCACTGAAGCTTTCTTT
CASSYDRVGTEAFF
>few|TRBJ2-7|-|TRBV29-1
TGCAGCGTTTTGTCCGCCACAGGTTACGAGCAGTACTTC
CSVLSATGYEQYF
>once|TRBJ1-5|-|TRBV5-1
TGCGCCAGCAGCTTGGTACTCGCCAGGCTTACCCCTCATTTT
CASSLVLARLTPHF
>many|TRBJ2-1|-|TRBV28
TGTGCCAGCAGTTTATCCGGACCCTTTAATGAGCAGTTCTTC
CASSLSGPFNEQFF
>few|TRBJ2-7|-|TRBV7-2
TGTGCCAGCAGCGAGAGGGAGACGGGGGAGCAGTACTTC
CASSERETGEQYF
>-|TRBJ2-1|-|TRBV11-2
TGTGCCAGCAGCTTAGTAGCAGGGACGGCCTACAATGAGCAGTTCTTC
CASSLVAGTAYNEQFF
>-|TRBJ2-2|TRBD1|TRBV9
TGTGCCAGCAGCGTAGGTATGGGACAGGCCTACACCGGGGAGCTGTTTTTT
CASSVGMGQAYTGELFF
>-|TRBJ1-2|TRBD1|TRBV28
TGTGCCAGCAGACAACCAGGGGGTTTAGGCTACACCTTC
CASRQPGGLGYTF
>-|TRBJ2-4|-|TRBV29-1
TGCAGCGTGGGTGATGTAAACATTCAGTACTTC
CSVGDVNIQYF
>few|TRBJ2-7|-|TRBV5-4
TGTGCCAGCGGATTCTCACCCGGCTACGAGCAGTACTTC
CASGFSPGYEQYF
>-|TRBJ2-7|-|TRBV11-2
TGTGCCAGCAGCTTAGGCCGCGGACCAGGGACACCACACGAGCAGTACTTC
CASSLGRGPGTPHEQYF
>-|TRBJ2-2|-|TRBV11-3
TGTGCCAGCAGCCATACATACACCGGGGAGCTGTTTTTT
CASSHTYTGELFF
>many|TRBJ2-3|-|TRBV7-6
TGTGCCAGCAGCTTAGTGGCAAGGACACCCAGCACAGATACGCAGTATTTT
CASSLVARTPSTDTQYF
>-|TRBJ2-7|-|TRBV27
TGTGCCAGCAGTATAGGAGGGGCTTGGTCCTACGAGCAGTACTTC
CASSIGGAWSYEQYF
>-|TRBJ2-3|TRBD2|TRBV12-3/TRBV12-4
TGTGCCAGCAGTCCTCTCCTTCGTATAGCGGGAGACCACGCTAGCACAGATACGCAGTATTTT
CASSPLLRIAGDHASTDTQYF
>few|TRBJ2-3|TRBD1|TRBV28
TGTGCCTCCAGGGCCCCACAGGGGCCTAGCACAGATACGCAGTATTTT
CASRAPQGPSTDTQYF
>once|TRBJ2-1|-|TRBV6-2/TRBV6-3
TGTGCCAGCAGTTACGGGGGCTACAATGAGCAGTTCTTC
CASSYGGYNEQFF
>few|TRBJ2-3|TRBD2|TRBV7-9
TGTGCCAGCAGTTCAAGCGGGGACGATACGCAGTATTTT
CASSSSGDDTQYF
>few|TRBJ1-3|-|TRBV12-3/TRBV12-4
TGTGCCAGCAGTTGGGGAGGGGGTTCTGGAAACACCATATATTTT
CASSWGGGSGNTIYF
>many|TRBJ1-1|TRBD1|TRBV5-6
TGTGCCAGCAGCACCGCGGGACAGGGGGACCCCCTCGGTGAAGCTTTCTTT
CASSTAGQGDPLGEAFF
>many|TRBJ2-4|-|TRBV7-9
TGTGCCAGCAGCCCGCGGGACAGAGGAAATGCCAAAAACATTCAGTACTTC
CASSPRDRGNAKNIQYF
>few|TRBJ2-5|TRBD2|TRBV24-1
TGTGCCACCAGTGAGGCTGGGGGGGTCCAAGAGACCCAGTACTTC
CATSEAGGVQETQYF
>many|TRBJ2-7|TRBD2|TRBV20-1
TGCAGTGCTGACCCGGGACTAGCGGGGGGATCCCACTACGAGCAGTACTTC
CSADPGLAGGSHYEQYF